The 29 T cell receptor beta chains below were found in one sample sequenced in a study of radiotherapy plus CTLA-4 blockade in lung cancer. Assay: immunoSEQ multiplex PCR; the TCRdb copy retains only in-frame clones and omits some. The sample includes tens of thousands of clones, roughly 80% of them seen just once. The material sequenced was peripheral blood, taken from a patient treated with radiotherapy plus ipilimumab. These TCRs come from a human donor with non-small cell lung cancer who had stable disease on radiotherapy plus ipilimumab.

J is TRBJ2-2 and V is TRBV5-4; D may correspond to TRBD1 or TRBD2 (5 bases each). V gave up 0 bases and J gave up 1 base, with 7 bases separating them. This CDR3 region has 15 residues. Germline CDR1 and CDR2: SGHNT and YYREEE (reference sequence). CDR3 sequence reads: CASSLGGMNTGELFF. DNA of the CDR3: TGTGCCAGCAGCTTGGGGGGGATGAACACCGGGGAGCTGTTTTTT.

This clone was counted only a few times. The chain links TRBV18 to TRBJ1-2; D remains unclear. The V gene's germline CDR1 is KGHSH and CDR2 LQKENI. Trimming cost V 3 bases and J 7 bases, with 12 bases left between them. CDR3 length: 13 amino acids. CDR3 amino acids: CASSPTEVAGYTF. In DNA form, the CDR3 reads TGTGCCAGCTCACCGACCGAGGTGGCTGGCTACACCTTC.

This sequence joins TRBV2 and TRBJ1-1; the match to TRBD1 covers 8 bases. Per the germline V gene, CDR1 is SNHLY and CDR2 is FYNNEI. CDR3 length equals 13 residues. V lost 7 bases to trimming and J lost 6 bases; unmatched junction nucleotides: 7. Here the CDR3 reads CASKAGGPAEAFF. CDR3 DNA: TGTGCCAGCAAGGCAGGGGGCCCCGCTGAAGCTTTCTTT.

Points on this clone: One end of the junction does not line up with germline, which may come from a read error. CDR3 nucleotides: TGTGCTAGCAGCTTAGGGACAGGGGGTAATGAGCAGTTCTTC. Amino acids: CASSLGTGGNEQFF. The chain joins TRBV7-7 to TRBJ2-1; TRBD1 agrees at 11 bases. The CDR3 is 14 amino acids. Germline values: CDR1 SSHAT, CDR2 FNYEAQ (reference sequence).

The chain recombines TRBV29-1 with TRBJ2-1, with TRBD2 as a possible D gene (6 bases). Germline V CDR1 and CDR2: SQVTM, ANQGSEA. Between the trimmed V and J ends, which lost 5 bases and 2 bases, there was a span of 13 bases. This CDR3 contains 14 residues. In DNA form, the CDR3 reads TGCAGCGTTTCCGGGACTCCCACCTACAATGAGCAGTTCTTC. As protein: CSVSGTPTYNEQFF.

This clone was recorded only once. The chain joins TRBV18 to TRBJ2-5; D perhaps matches TRBD2 (6 bases). V dropped 4 bases and J dropped 1 base, with 13 bases sitting between them. The germline V gene has CDR1 KGHSH and CDR2 LQKENI. This CDR3 is built from 15 residues. CDR3 sequence (DNA): TGTGCCAGCTCACAGGAGCGGACTACCCAAGAGACCCAGTACTTC. Its protein is CASSQERTTQETQYF.

The rearrangement links TRBV5-1 to TRBJ2-4; D ambiguous. The CDR3 has 14 amino acids. Germline V lookup: CDR1 SGHRS, CDR2 YFSETQ. The V end was cut by 4 bases, the J end by 1 base, with 9 bases between. The CDR3 DNA is TGCGCCAGCAGCCCCGGAGCGGCCAAAAACATTCAGTACTTC. Its translation: CASSPGAAKNIQYF.

This clone was seen once. CDR3 DNA sequence: TGCGCCAGCAGTCCTCAGGGAGATACGCAGTATTTT. It translates to CASSPQGDTQYF. The V call is TRBV10-2, the J call TRBJ2-3, with D perhaps matching TRBD1 (5 bases). The CDR3 covers 12 residues. Trimming shortened V by 5 bases and J by 5 bases, and 8 bases separated the two germline ends. From germline, CDR1 is WSHSY and CDR2 SAAADI.

Written as DNA, the CDR3 is TGCGCCAGCAGTCCTACTAGCGGGAGCGGGTACGAGCAGTACTTC. Translated: CASSPTSGSGYEQYF. The chain carries TRBV4-1 and TRBJ2-5; 11 bases are a match to TRBD2. With the DNA end fitting TRBJ2-7 better, the J assignment may be wrong. The germline V gene has CDR1 MGHRA and CDR2 YSYEKL. CDR3 size: 15 residues.

V and J are TRBV6-5 and TRBJ1-6, with D unclear. Trimming pared 6 bases from V and 7 bases from J, leaving 10 bases between. Germline V CDR1 and CDR2: MNHEY, SVGAGI. This CDR3 is built from 13 residues. The CDR3 here is CASSSGLNSPLHF. In nucleotides, the CDR3 is TGTGCCAGCAGCTCCGGACTCAATTCACCCCTCCACTTT.

J is TRBJ2-5 and V is TRBV4-1; TRBD2 matches at 7 bases. This CDR3 region has 16 residues. With V trimmed by 3 bases and J by 1 base, 8 bases remained unmatched. Germline V lookup: CDR1 MGHRA, CDR2 YSYEKL. The CDR3 DNA follows: TGCGCCAGCAGCCAGGGCCGCGGGGGACTCCAAGAGACCCAGTACTTC. Its protein product is CASSQGRGGLQETQYF.

V is TRBV28 and J is TRBJ2-7; 8 bases are a match to TRBD1. Trimming took 5 bases from V and 4 from J; bases not matched to a gene: 10. The CDR3 consists of 15 residues. Germline V gene lookup returns CDR1 MDHEN and CDR2 SYDVKM. CDR3 residues: CASSELGTGGYEQYF. The DNA for the CDR3 is TGTGCCAGCAGTGAACTTGGGACAGGAGGTTACGAGCAGTACTTC.

This chain uses TRBV5-6 with TRBJ2-3; TRBD2 aligns across 10 bases. The V gene's germline CDR1 is SGHDT and CDR2 YYEEEE. The junction had 3 bases not matched to a gene; V was cut back by 0 bases and J by 2 bases. The CDR3 consists of 16 residues. Written as DNA, the CDR3 is TGTGCCAGCAGCTTGGAGCGGGGGGGAGACACAGATACGCAGTATTTT. It translates to CASSLERGGDTDTQYF.

The rearrangement uses TRBV11-2 and TRBJ2-1, with D perhaps matching TRBD1 (6 bases). CDR3 length: 16 residues. Germline CDR1 reads SGHAT; CDR2 reads FQNNGV. V lost 3 bases to trimming and J lost 4 bases, with 16 bases between them. CDR3 DNA: TGTGCCAGCAGCTTGGGAAACGACAGGATTTACAATGAGCAGTTCTTC. The encoded protein is CASSLGNDRIYNEQFF.

This chain uses TRBV15 with TRBJ1-3; D uncertain. Trimming took off 0 bases at V and 8 bases at J, with 5 bases between the two ends. Germline CDR1 LNHNV, CDR2 YYDKDF (reference sequence). The CDR3 extends over 12 amino acids. The chain's CDR3 is CATSREGYTIYF. The DNA for the CDR3 is TGTGCCACCAGCAGAGAGGGTTACACCATATATTTT.

This chain uses TRBV11-2 with TRBJ2-5, with 9 positions matching TRBD2. V was pared by 5 bases and J by 1 base, with 5 bases of the junction left unmatched. CDR1 is SGHAT, CDR2 FQNNGV, per germline. The CDR3 sequence is 15 residues long. CDR3 DNA sequence: TGTGCCAGCAGCGCGGGGGGGCAGTCCCAAGAGACCCAGTACTTC. It specifies CASSAGGQSQETQYF.

The CDR3 is CASSPRTGLMNTEAFF. The CDR3 coding sequence is TGTGCCAGCAGCCCACGGACAGGCTTAATGAACACTGAAGCTTTCTTT. The V call is TRBV7-8, the J call TRBJ1-1; 7 bases fit TRBD1. V lost 5 bases, J lost 0 bases, and 9 bases stayed unmatched. Per the germline V gene, CDR1 is SGHVS and CDR2 is FQNEAQ. This CDR3 comprises 16 residues.

The chain uses TRBV5-1 and TRBJ2-1, with D possibly matching TRBD1 (5 bases). The CDR3 length is 15 residues. The germline V gene encodes CDR1 SGHRS and CDR2 YFSETQ. Trimming took 5 bases from V and 5 from J, leaving 17 bases between them. CDR3 protein: CASRDEDIHNNEQFF. Written as DNA, the CDR3 is TGCGCCAGCAGGGACGAGGACATACACAACAATGAGCAGTTCTTC.

This clone was observed a single time. The chain combines TRBV27 with TRBJ1-2; no clear D. The ends were cut back, 1 base at V and 7 bases at J, with 13 bases in the middle. The CDR3 loop spans 14 amino acids. Germline-derived CDR1 and CDR2 are MNHEY and SMNVEV (reference sequence). Here the CDR3 reads CASSLYPITSGYTF. The CDR3 bases are TGTGCCAGCAGTTTATATCCGATAACTAGTGGCTACACCTTC.

The genes are TRBV2 and TRBJ2-7, with 9 bases aligning to TRBD1. The germline CDR1 and CDR2 sequences are SNHLY and FYNNEI. The CDR3 is made up of 15 amino acids. V shed 4 bases, J shed 6 bases, and the junction held 10 bases outside the gene matches. For the CDR3, the DNA is TGTGCCAGCAGTGTCTCGGCGGGACAGGGCCCCGAGCAGTACTTC. Translating gives CASSVSAGQGPEQYF.

The rearrangement links TRBV29-1 to TRBJ1-2; D uncertain. This CDR3 has 12 residues. V lost 6 bases and J lost 3, with 11 bases in between. CDR1 is SQVTM, CDR2 ANQGSEA, per germline. This CDR3 reads CSVAAMDYGYTF. The CDR3 DNA follows: TGCAGCGTCGCTGCTATGGACTATGGCTACACCTTC.

The chain has TRBV28 and TRBJ2-5; D is possibly TRBD2 (6 bases). V was clipped by 6 bases and J by 5 bases, with 22 bases between them. The germline V gene encodes CDR1 MDHEN and CDR2 SYDVKM. The CDR3 is 16 amino acids. The CDR3 reads CASSTPPSDRRETQYF. CDR3 in DNA: TGTGCCAGCAGCACCCCCCCTAGCGACCGGCGGGAGACCCAGTACTTC.

DNA for the CDR3: TGTGCCAGCAGCTTTGGGGGAAAAAACATTCAGTACTTC. Protein: CASSFGGKNIQYF. The chain employs TRBV7-3 and TRBJ2-4; D could derive from TRBD1 or TRBD2 (5 bases each). V was cut by 3 bases and J by 4 bases, with 7 bases left in between. In germline, CDR1 is SGHTA, CDR2 FQGTGA. This CDR3 spans 13 amino acids.

The table lists this clone with a count of one. The chain employs TRBV7-8 and TRBJ1-6; D ambiguous. Per germline, CDR1 SGHVS and CDR2 FQNEAQ. The CDR3 is made up of 16 amino acids. Trimming removed 1 base from V and 2 bases from J, with 9 bases in between. The CDR3 sequence: CASSLGQATYNSPLHF. CDR3 sequence (DNA): TGTGCCAGCAGCTTAGGGCAGGCCACCTATAATTCACCCCTCCACTTT.

In its sample, this clone was seen a few times. The V and J genes are TRBV7-3 and TRBJ1-2, with D possibly being TRBD1 (5 bases). Trimming cost V 4 bases and J 4 bases, with 13 bases left between them. The CDR3 totals 14 residues. Germline V gives CDR1 SGHTA, CDR2 FQGTGA. For the CDR3, the DNA is TGTGCCAGCAGCTCACGGGGCGGGGGCTATGGCTACACCTTC. Translation: CASSSRGGGYGYTF.

V and J are TRBV7-3 and TRBJ2-1; TRBD2 matches at 8 bases. This CDR3 region has 15 residues. Germline loops: CDR1 SGHTA, CDR2 FQGTGA. V shed 4 bases and J 7 bases; nucleotides not matched to a gene: 9. This CDR3 reads CASSSQSGRGNEQFF. The CDR3 coding sequence is TGTGCCAGCAGCTCACAGAGCGGGAGAGGGAATGAGCAGTTCTTC.

This chain uses TRBV28 with TRBJ1-4; D is possibly TRBD1 (6 bases). The CDR3 contains 15 residues. Germline values: CDR1 MDHEN, CDR2 SYDVKM. V was shortened by 2 bases and J by 4 bases, with 11 bases between the two germline ends. CDR3 nucleotides: TGTGCCAGCAGTTTAGACAGGAAGATTAATGAAAAACTGTTTTTT. It specifies CASSLDRKINEKLFF.

The rearrangement links TRBV11-1 to TRBJ2-1; 9 bases align to TRBD1. Germline V gives CDR1 SGHAT, CDR2 FQDESV (reference sequence). The junction had 7 bases not matched to a gene; V was cut back by 0 bases and J by 7 bases. The CDR3 runs 16 residues. The CDR3 DNA reads as TGTGCCAGCAGCTTAGCGGGGACAGGGTCGTTTAATGAGCAGTTCTTC. Its translation: CASSLAGTGSFNEQFF.

V is TRBV11-3 and J is TRBJ2-7; D is unresolved. The CDR3 is 12 amino acids. In germline, CDR1 is SGHNT, CDR2 YENEEA. With 3 bases removed from V and 6 bases from J, the gap between germline ends came to 9 bases. Here the CDR3 DNA reads TGTGCCAGCAGCTTCGTGGCCGGCGAGCAGTACTTC. Protein sequence: CASSFVAGEQYF.